The entry below describes one T cell receptor beta chain. No antigen is known for it. Base qualities are not at hand, and no much larger clone is one base apart. The library came from the immunoSEQ multiplex PCR assay. A mixture of 60 forward primers for TCR Vbeta segments and 13 reverse primers for TCR Jbeta segments was used in the multiplex PCR. A multiplex PCR assay on genomic DNA amplified the CDR3 region of rearranged TCR beta genes. On the Illumina HiSeq System, the amplified TCR beta libraries were sequenced as 87-base-pair reads. The original pipeline was this. A later analysis counted approximately 84 million unique TCR beta chains across the 640 or so repertoires, and roughly 11 million of these chains were shared by at least two donors. Raw reads were error-corrected and collapsed into unique sequences with a nearest-neighbor algorithm that merged closely related sequences to remove PCR and sequencing errors. V, D and J gene segments were assigned by aligning CDR3 sequences to IMGT reference sequences. For a sequence to be retained, at least a six-nucleotide match to both a V gene segment and a J gene segment was required. Rearrangements were classified as productive when the CDR3 lacked stop codons and remained in frame with V and J, and all other rearrangements were classified as non-productive. Following IMGT convention, CDR3 was defined as the stretch from the second conserved V-encoded cysteine to the conserved J-encoded phenylalanine. Sequences without an unambiguous match to a single V gene segment were excluded from the earlier analysis of a few hundred of the donors. An earlier analysis of approximately 590 of the donors classified V segments as functional when productive rearrangements were above 56.7% and as segregating when the standard deviation between donors was above 5%. To diagnose cytomegalovirus status from the catalog of TCR beta chain sequences, a statistical classification framework was built. A later analysis assigned V and J genes by comparing TCR nucleotide sequences with IMGT/GENE-DB human TR gene sequences. The TCRdist pipeline was used in a later analysis to assign CDR3 sequences and most-parsimonious VDJ recombination scenarios. A later analysis defined each TCR beta chain by its CDR3 amino acid sequence plus V-gene family, and excluded reads lacking a unique V-gene family. As a way to deal with suspected cross-contamination and a sequencing artifact, a later analysis dropped under 600 nucleotide sequences that were highly shared and had low generation probability. In a later analysis, a clonal expansion index for each public chain was calculated from normalized within-repertoire ranks of inferred template counts. Generation probabilities in a later analysis came from a VDJ recombination model fitted to out-of-frame rearrangements, and those results were checked against IGoR. In a later analysis, hypergeometric tests were used to score TCR-TCR, TCR-HLA and TCR-CMV co-occurrence, with a repertoire-size bias correction applied to TCR pairs. False discovery rates were estimated in a later analysis by permuting HLA or CMV assignments 20 times. In a later analysis, co-occurring TCRs were grouped using DBSCAN, and TCRdist sequence similarity was added for clustering within HLA-allele-positive subsets. Repertoires with fewer than 30,000 or more than 120,000 public chains, plus five repertoires with anomalous nucleotide sharing, were excluded from co-occurrence clustering. The immuneACCESS repertoire file appears here via TCRdb, limited to in-frame rearrangements. These files lack a portion of the clones; in checked studies, under half of the deficit traces to unresolved V genes, and the cause of the others is not known. V and J calls and clone size are as listed in that table; D and trimming were resolved from the DNA. Here the sample has fewer than 200,000 clones; 68% occur a single time. Roughly 2.7% of the sample goes to the ten largest clones.

The data derive from a study of cytomegalovirus exposure and HLA in healthy donors (dated by TCRdb to the late 2010s). For the wider study: According to an earlier analysis of a few hundred of the donors, about 190 million T cells yielded 100 million or so unique TCR beta sequences and approximately 300 Gb of sequence data. An early release that covered some 640 HLA-typed donors contained around 330 gigabases of sequencing data and 75 million to 100 million unique TCR sequences. Among the roughly 390 genotyped donors, around 81% belonged to the genetic ancestry cluster associated with self-reported Caucasian donors. The study aimed to test whether signatures of past pathogen exposure could be identified by cataloging public T cell receptors. Using immunosequencing, the study profiled T cell repertoires from around 670 subjects and related those repertoires to cytomegalovirus serostatus. In addition to the first cohort of 666 subjects, a separate validation cohort of 130 or so different subjects was used. To predict cytomegalovirus infection status, the study brought together high-throughput TCR immunosequencing, statistical association of individual TCRs with disease status, and machine learning. In a later analysis, previously published TCR beta repertoires from several hundred donors were re-analyzed and high-resolution HLA genotyping was added so that TCR occurrence patterns could be studied. Rather than drawing on any new phenotypic data, the later analysis identified candidate immune exposures from TCR beta sequences and the way those sequences occurred across donors. An earlier analysis of 500 to 650 of the donors applied high-throughput TCR beta sequencing to assess whether each TCR beta V gene segment acted as functional or pseudogenic. Donor age, sex, ethnicity and CMV serostatus were compiled alongside the repertoire data. A later genetic analysis took genome-wide SNP genotypes for about three fifths of the 666 donors and used that subset as a discovery cohort. All discovery cohort repertoires had been generated using a single sequencing platform. HLA typing included class I and class II loci at four-digit resolution. Typing coverage varied by locus: about 620-630 donors for A, B, C, DRB1 and DQB1; more than 500 for DQA1; approximately 610 for DPA1; roughly 450 for DPB1. Several DR-DQ haplotypes were handled as single units for association and clustering, since linkage in the cohort was strong. On average, about 240,000 unique TCR beta nucleotide sequences were sequenced per donor among fewer than 500 genotyped donors of the cohort, with about 17% of those sequences being non-productive. Study-wide findings and limitations: Correlated functional status among segregating V segments might reflect linkage disequilibrium, but an unknown experimental factor could not be ruled out. While some public TCRs were present in many individuals, most TCR sequences turned up only very rarely across donors. A later analysis found that TCR association rates varied across HLA loci, with DRB1 alleles showing the most associated TCRs and HLA-C alleles the fewest. A group of highly shared sequence variants was considered likely to be a technical artifact of the sequencing pipeline. Presence/absence analyses assumed roughly uniform sequencing depth across donors, an assumption that may not hold. A later genetic analysis reported fewer N-insertions in productive TCRs among donors in an Asian-associated ancestry cluster than the roughly 720-donor mean. Some IMGT-functional V segments, including TRBV6-2 and TRBV6-3, could not be distinguished by the 87-base-pair reads and were therefore excluded. In vitro tests confirmed that a few of the cytomegalovirus-associated TCR beta chains recognize cytomegalovirus antigens. This cohort had only TCR beta chains sequenced, and the lack of alpha or paired-chain data limited which features could be detected. An earlier analysis of 587 of the donors showed that most TCR beta V segments appeared in productive rearrangements either about 87% or about 30% of the time, which broadly matched IMGT annotations. Strong co-occurrence of HLA alleles, especially DR and DQ, made assigning TCR associations to individual alleles difficult. In a later analysis, HLA-associated TCR beta chains were found to be more clonally expanded and to have lower generation probabilities than equally common non-associated chains. In both the original and validation cohorts, the classifier was reported to diagnose cytomegalovirus status with high specificity and sensitivity. In a later analysis, several top co-occurrence clusters were reported to appear linked to parvovirus B19, influenza, CMV and Epstein-Barr virus. The only immune exposure information available for the cohort was CMV serostatus. A further reported finding was that TCR beta sequences accurately predicted the HLA-A and HLA-B alleles for most subjects in the first cohort. Because some donors lacked HLA typing at each locus, the association tests relied only on the typed subset. A later genetic analysis associated a missense DCLRE1C variant with V-gene and J-gene trimming of TCR beta chains, and an independent cohort replicated the association. The study listed 164 TCR beta chains as associated with cytomegalovirus. Because counts were too low, some 17 rarely observed V segments, including chromosome 9 orphons, were excluded from the earlier analysis of roughly 580 of the donors. The authors suggested that the approach could potentially be extended to other disease states and immunological phenotypes. In a later analysis, most CMV-associated TCR beta chains were found to appear HLA-restricted, with HLA associations seemingly driven largely by CMV exposure. A later analysis associated around 16,000 TCR beta sequences with specific HLA alleles at a false discovery rate of 0.05.

The CDR3 has 12 amino acids, counting the end cysteine and phenylalanine. The kept DNA is CDR3 alone, 36 bases in frame from the first base. CDR1 SNHLY and CDR2 FYNNEI are derived from the germline V gene. V and J lose 8 bases and 4 bases, and a span of 10 bases separates them. The cohort comprised 670 or so healthy bone marrow donors. Cohort members were all nominally healthy when sampled, although unrecorded immune exposures were likely present. The donor tested CMV seropositive, placing the donor among the roughly 270 seropositive members of the cohort. Every donor gave a peripheral blood sample, and the peripheral blood mononuclear cells from that sample were used for TCR beta sequencing. Genomic DNA was extracted from the blood cell samples with the Qiagen DNeasy Blood Extraction Kit.

Rearrangement joined TRBV2 to TRBJ2-3; TRBD1 is a weak D gene call, 5 bases matching. Sample: PBMCs. The sequence was collected from a woman in her thirties or forties in good health and CMV-seropositive. CDR3 loop: CASSKGSDTQYF. The sequenced DNA is TGTGCCAGCTCCAAGGGGTCAGATACGCAGTATTTT.